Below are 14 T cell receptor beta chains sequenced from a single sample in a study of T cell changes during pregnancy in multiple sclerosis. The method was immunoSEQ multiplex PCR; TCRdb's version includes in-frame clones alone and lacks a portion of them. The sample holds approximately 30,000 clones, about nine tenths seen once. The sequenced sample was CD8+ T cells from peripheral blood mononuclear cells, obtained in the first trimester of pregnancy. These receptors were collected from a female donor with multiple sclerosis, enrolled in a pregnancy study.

The CDR3 bases are TGTGCCACCAGCAGAGAAAGGGGGCAGGGACCTAATGAAAAACTGTTTTTT. This codes for CATSRERGQGPNEKLFF. The rearrangement uses TRBV15 and TRBJ1-4; the match to TRBD1 covers 7 bases. The germline gives CDR1 LNHNV, CDR2 YYDKDF (reference sequence). With 0 bases clipped from V and 3 bases from J, the junction kept 7 bases outside the gene matches. CDR3 size: 17 residues.

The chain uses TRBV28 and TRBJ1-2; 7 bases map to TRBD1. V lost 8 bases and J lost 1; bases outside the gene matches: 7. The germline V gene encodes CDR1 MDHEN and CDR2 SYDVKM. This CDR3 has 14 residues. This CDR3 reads CASLTGESNYGYTF. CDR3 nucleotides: TGTGCCAGCCTTACAGGGGAAAGTAACTATGGCTACACCTTC.

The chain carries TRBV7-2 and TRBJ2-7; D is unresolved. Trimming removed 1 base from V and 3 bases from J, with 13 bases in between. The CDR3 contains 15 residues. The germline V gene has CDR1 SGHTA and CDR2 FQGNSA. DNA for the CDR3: TGTGCCAGCAGCTTAGTTCGGAACTACAACTACGAGCAGTACTTC. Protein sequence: CASSLVRNYNYEQYF.

CDR3 coding DNA: TGTGCCAGCAGTCTCCGGGACAGAGCTAACTATGGCTACACCTTC. Translating it yields CASSLRDRANYGYTF. V usage is TRBV28 and J usage is TRBJ1-2; 7 bases fit TRBD1. CDR1 MDHEN and CDR2 SYDVKM come from the germline V gene. This CDR3 comprises 15 residues. V shed 5 bases, J shed 0 bases, and the junction held 6 bases outside the gene matches.

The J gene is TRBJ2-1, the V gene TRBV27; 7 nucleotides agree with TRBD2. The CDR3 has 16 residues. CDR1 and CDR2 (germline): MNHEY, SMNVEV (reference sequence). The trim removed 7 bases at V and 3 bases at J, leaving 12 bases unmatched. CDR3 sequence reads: CASKSDGRLSYNEQFF. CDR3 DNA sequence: TGTGCCAGCAAAAGCGACGGGAGGCTTAGCTACAATGAGCAGTTCTTC.

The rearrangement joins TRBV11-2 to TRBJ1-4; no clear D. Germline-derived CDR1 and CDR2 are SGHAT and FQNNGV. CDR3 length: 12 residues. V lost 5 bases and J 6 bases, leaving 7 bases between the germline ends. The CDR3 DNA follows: TGTGCCAGCAGCCCTCGGGATGAAAAACTGTTTTTT. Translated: CASSPRDEKLFF.

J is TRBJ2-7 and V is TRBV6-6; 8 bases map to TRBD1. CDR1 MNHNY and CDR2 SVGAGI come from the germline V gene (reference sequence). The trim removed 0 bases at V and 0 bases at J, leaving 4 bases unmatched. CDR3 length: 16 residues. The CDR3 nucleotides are TGTGCCAGCAGTTACTCCGGACAGGGACCCTCCTACGAGCAGTACTTC. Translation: CASSYSGQGPSYEQYF.

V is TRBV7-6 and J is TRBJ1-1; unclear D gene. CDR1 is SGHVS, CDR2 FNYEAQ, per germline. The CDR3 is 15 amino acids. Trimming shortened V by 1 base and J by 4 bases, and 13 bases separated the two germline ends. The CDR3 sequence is CASSLDEVMGTEAFF. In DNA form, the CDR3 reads TGTGCCAGCAGCTTAGATGAGGTGATGGGCACTGAAGCTTTCTTT.

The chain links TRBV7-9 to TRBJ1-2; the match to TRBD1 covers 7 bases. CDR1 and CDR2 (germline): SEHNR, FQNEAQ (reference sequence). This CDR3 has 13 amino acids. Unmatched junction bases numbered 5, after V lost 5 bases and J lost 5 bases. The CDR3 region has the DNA TGTGCCAGCAGCCCCGGGACAGAGTATGGCTACACCTTC. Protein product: CASSPGTEYGYTF.

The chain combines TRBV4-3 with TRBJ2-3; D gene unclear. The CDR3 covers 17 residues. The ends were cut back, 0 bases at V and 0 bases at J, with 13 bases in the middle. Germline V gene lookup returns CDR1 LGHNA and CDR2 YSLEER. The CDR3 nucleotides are TGCGCCAGCAGCCAAGATCTTACGGGTTTTAGCACAGATACGCAGTATTTT. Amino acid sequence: CASSQDLTGFSTDTQYF.

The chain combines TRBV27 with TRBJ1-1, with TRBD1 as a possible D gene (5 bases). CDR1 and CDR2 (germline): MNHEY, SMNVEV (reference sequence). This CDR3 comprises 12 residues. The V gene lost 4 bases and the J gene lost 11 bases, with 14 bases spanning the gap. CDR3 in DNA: TGTGCCAGCAGTTACCCGGGGGGGGAGGCTTTCTTT. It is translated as CASSYPGGEAFF.

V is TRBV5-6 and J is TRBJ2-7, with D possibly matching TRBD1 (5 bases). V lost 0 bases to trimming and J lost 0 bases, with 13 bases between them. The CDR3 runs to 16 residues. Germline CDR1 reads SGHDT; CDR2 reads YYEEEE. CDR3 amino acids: CASSLGTGFSSYEQYF. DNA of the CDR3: TGTGCCAGCAGCTTGGGTACAGGATTTAGCTCCTACGAGCAGTACTTC.

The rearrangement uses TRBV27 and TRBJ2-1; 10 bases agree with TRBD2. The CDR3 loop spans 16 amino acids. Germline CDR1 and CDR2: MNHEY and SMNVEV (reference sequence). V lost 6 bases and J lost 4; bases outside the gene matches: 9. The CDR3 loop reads CASSSSGRAIYNEQFF. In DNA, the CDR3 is TGTGCCAGCAGCTCGAGCGGGAGGGCCATATACAATGAGCAGTTCTTC.

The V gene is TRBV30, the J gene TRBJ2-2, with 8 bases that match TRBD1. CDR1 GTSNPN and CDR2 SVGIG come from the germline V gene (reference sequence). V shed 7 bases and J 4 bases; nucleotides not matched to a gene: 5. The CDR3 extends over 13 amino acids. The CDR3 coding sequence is TGTGCCTCGCACACAGGGGGCACCGGGGAGCTGTTTTTT. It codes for CASHTGGTGELFF.